These 5 T cell receptor beta chains were all obtained from the same sample, sequenced in a study of tumor-infiltrating lymphocytes in primary liver carcinoma. For each extraction, RNA and DNA were obtained together from 20-30 mg of unsorted bulk tissue. The authors made TCR beta cDNA from approximately 490 ng total RNA with a constant-region primer. Three nested multiplex PCR rounds of slightly modified ARM-PCR generated TCR beta libraries. For 10 cycles apiece, the opening two PCR rounds ran with TRBV1-TRBV30 forward primers and a C-beta reverse primer. TCRdb redid the calling of the multiplex PCR reads with MiXCR, one entry per CDR3 protein. The sample contains tens of thousands of distinct CDR3 sequences, around 72% of which appear only once. The sequenced sample was liver tumor tissue from sampling region 1. This sample's subset: tumor region T1, superior pole. Source of these receptors: a man aged 35-49 years with primary liver carcinoma and hepatitis B virus infection.

The count of this clonotype is one. The DNA of the CDR3 is TGTGCCAGCTGCCTAGAACAGGGGGGCTACGAGCAGTACTTC. This translates into CASCLEQGGYEQYF. The J gene is TRBJ2-7, the V gene TRBV9; TRBD1 matches 8 bases. With 7 bases clipped from V and 3 bases from J, the junction kept 9 bases outside the gene matches. This CDR3 contains 14 residues. Germline V gives CDR1 SGDLS, CDR2 YYNGEE.

Turning to this clonotype: In this CDR3 the conserved last residue, phenylalanine or tryptophan, is missing, so a read error is likely. This chain connects TRBV4-1 to TRBJ2-6; D not resolved. Trimming took 0 bases from V and 1 from J, leaving 10 bases between them. CDR1 and CDR2 from the germline V gene are MGHRA and YSYEKL. This CDR3 region has 17 residues. The CDR3 bases are TGCGCCAGCAGCCAAGAACCCGCGGAGTCTGGGGCCAACGTCCTGACTTCC. Its translation is CASSQEPAESGANVLTS.

This clonotype is medium-sized by share. The V and J genes are TRBV29-1 and TRBJ2-1; maybe TRBD2 (5 bases). CDR3 size: 12 residues. CDR1 and CDR2 from the germline V gene are SQVTM and ANQGSEA. The V end was cut by 7 bases, the J end by 7 bases, with 14 bases between. CDR3 DNA sequence: TGCAGCGGTAGACCGGGCGGGAATGAGCAGTTCTTC. The encoded protein is CSGRPGGNEQFF.

Of note for this clonotype: One junction end disagrees with the germline gene, perhaps due to a read error. V is TRBV30 and J is TRBJ1-1, with TRBD1 as a possible D gene (5 bases). The germline gives CDR1 GTSNPN, CDR2 SVGIG (reference sequence). The CDR3 spans 13 residues. The CDR3 spells CAWSVHGGTEASF. CDR3 nucleotide sequence: TGTGCCTGGAGTGTGCATGGGGGGACTGAAGCTTCCTTT.

Notes on this clonotype: Because it lacks the conserved phenylalanine or tryptophan at the end, this CDR3 is likely a read error. This chain joins TRBV6-1 and TRBJ2-2, with D maybe TRBD2 (6 bases). The CDR3 loop spans 19 amino acids. The V end lost 2 bases, the J end lost 0 bases, and 19 bases lay between the germline ends. From germline, CDR1 is MNHNS and CDR2 SASEGT. The CDR3 region is CASSETLPGGAANTGELFS. For the CDR3, the DNA is TGTGCCAGCAGTGAAACCCTTCCCGGGGGTGCCGCGAACACCGGGGAGCTGTTTTCT.